Listed below are T cell receptor beta chains from one sample, sequenced in a study of blood T cell repertoires in COVID-19. Sequencing was performed with immunoSEQ multiplex PCR; in TCRdb, only in-frame clones are kept and a portion is missing. This table has approximately 230,000 clones, about 91% appearing once. The specimen was peripheral blood. These receptors came from a man at least 80 years old with acute or convalescent COVID-19. CDR3s include the opening cysteine and the closing phenylalanine or tryptophan.

v_call cdr3_aa
TRBV7-6 CASSSFLGNTIYF
TRBV9 CASSVAQANYGYTF
TRBV10-1 CASSELAGVSDTQYF
TRBV7-3 CASSMGPSGSYGYTF
TRBV6-5 CASSYEANTEAFF
TRBV6-6 CASSEPGQGSYEQYF
TRBV7-3 CASSRENQETQYF
TRBV18 CASSPDSSEAFF
TRBV6-1 CASSEAGAASPLHF
TRBV5-8 CASSPGGGRTEAFF
TRBV11-2 CASSLVGGEGETQYF
TRBV25-1 CASSKTGRATNEKLFF
TRBV27 CASSLHPRGGYTF
TRBV12-3/TRBV12-4 CASSLKAGVEQYF
TRBV11-1 CASSLGSGAEDTQYF
TRBV6-2/TRBV6-3 CASSYGGLAGVEQYF
TRBV29-1 CSVADRIGEKLFF
TRBV7-2 CASSELAGLKADTQYF
TRBV3-1/TRBV3-2 CASSQGGLAVSYEQYF
TRBV19 CASSWDSRPNQPQHF
TRBV7-2 CASSLSTGNYYGYTF
TRBV5-1 CASSSPGLSSYNEQFF
TRBV6-6 CASSPPGLTNQPQHF
TRBV19 CASSISPMNTEAFF
TRBV9 CASSSDRPSGNTIYF
TRBV18 CASSRSGTSAYNEQFF
TRBV4-3 CASSQDAGLGTEAFF
TRBV27 CASSLGDRSYEQYF
TRBV7-9 CASSLRPGQSSYEQYF
TRBV10-3 CAISGPHGTGLRSPLHF
TRBV7-9 CASSSHNEKLFF
TRBV28 CASSYQTGWGEKLFF
TRBV12-3/TRBV12-4 CASSLRTEAFF
TRBV18 CASSPKLTGMNTEAFF
TRBV6-2/TRBV6-3 CASSTTSWVYF
TRBV19 CASSYSNYQETQYF
TRBV7-2 CASSLTNGGTEAFF
TRBV4-1 CASSTGTGRDTQYF
TRBV12-3/TRBV12-4 CASRTSTDTQYF
TRBV6-4 CASSVYGNTEAFF
TRBV19 CASSTGGQGAKNIQYF
TRBV24-1 CATSDQGFGGGPSTDTQYF